These 27 T cell receptor beta chains came from one sample sequenced in a study of memory CD8 T cells in hepatitis C reinfection. Time point here: pre-reinfection, 55 to 20 weeks before reinfection detection. The sorted cells went straight to TCR sequencing with no prior in vitro expansion. Some clones are missing from TCRdb's copy, which holds only in-frame ones; the method was immunoSEQ multiplex PCR. In the table there are under 60,000 clones, 85% to 90% of which are singletons. The sample taken for sequencing was naive CD8+ T cells sorted from blood. The receptors shown here come from a man in his late teens or twenties with hepatitis C virus infection.

The J gene is TRBJ2-5, the V gene TRBV2; D uncertain. There are 13 residues in the CDR3. The germline V gene has CDR1 SNHLY and CDR2 FYNNEI. V lost 2 bases, J lost 6 bases, and 10 bases lay in between. The CDR3 protein is CASSERLVKTQYF. CDR3 nucleotides: TGTGCCAGCAGTGAAAGGCTAGTAAAGACCCAGTACTTC.

A note on this clone: A read error may produce the germline difference seen at one junction end. The rearrangement joins TRBV19 to TRBJ1-1; D not resolved. Germline V gives CDR1 LNHDA, CDR2 SQIVND (reference sequence). The CDR3 totals 14 residues. The chain's CDR3 is CASSIDPISTEAFF. As DNA, the CDR3 is TGTGCCAGTAGTATAGATCCAATAAGCACTGAGGCTTTCTTT. Drawing the rest from reference TRBV19 and TRBJ1-1, the complete variable domain is DGGITQSPKYLFRKEGQNVTLSCEQNLNHDAMYWYRQDPGQGLRLIYYSQIVNDFQKGDIAEGYSVSREKKESFPLTVTSAQKNPTAFYLCASSIDPISTEAFFGQGTRLTVV.

A word on this clone: Relative to the germline gene, one junction end is altered; a read error may explain this. In the same sample, other DNA sequences code for this CDR3. V gene TRBV27 combines with J gene TRBJ2-5, with 13 bases aligning to TRBD2. The V gene's germline CDR1 is MNHEY and CDR2 SMNVEV (reference sequence). This CDR3 is 14 amino acids long. The DNA of the CDR3 is TGTGCTAGCAGGGGACTAGCGGGGATGGAGACCCAGTACTTC. Its translation: CASRGLAGMETQYF.

This clone was detected only a few times. The V gene is TRBV7-9, the J gene TRBJ2-4; possible D gene TRBD1, 6 bases. The CDR3 is 14 amino acids. The germline V gene encodes CDR1 SEHNR and CDR2 FQNEAQ (reference sequence). Trimming removed 2 bases at V and 8 bases at J, with 13 bases between. The CDR3 reads CASSLQGKLDIQYF. In DNA, the CDR3 is TGTGCCAGCAGCTTACAGGGGAAGTTGGACATTCAGTACTTC.

The CDR3: CSVQLQGNEQFF. The CDR3 DNA reads as TGCAGCGTGCAACTACAGGGCAATGAGCAGTTCTTC. The chain recombines TRBV29-1 with TRBJ2-1; a weak D match, TRBD1 (6 bases). V was trimmed by 6 bases and J by 6 bases, leaving 12 bases between them. CDR1 SQVTM and CDR2 ANQGSEA come from the germline V gene. The CDR3 covers 12 residues.

The chain is built from TRBV15 and TRBJ2-7, with D possibly matching TRBD2 (5 bases). Germline CDR1 and CDR2: LNHNV and YYDKDF (reference sequence). CDR3 length: 13 amino acids. V was shortened by 4 bases and J by 4 bases, with 11 bases between the two germline ends. CDR3: CATSTAGDYEQYV. Here the CDR3 DNA reads TGTGCCACCAGCACGGCCGGGGATTACGAGCAGTACGTC.

The sample holds one count of this clone. This chain joins TRBV28 and TRBJ1-2, with 7 bases identical to TRBD1. The CDR3 is 18 residues long. Germline CDR1 and CDR2: MDHEN and SYDVKM. J lost 5 bases, V lost 1 base, and 16 bases had no gene match. CDR3: CASSLYIGVWTGGYGYTF. DNA for the CDR3: TGTGCCAGCAGTTTATATATTGGGGTGTGGACAGGAGGGTATGGCTACACCTTC.

The chain carries TRBV19 and TRBJ2-7; D gene uncertain. The germline V and J ends were trimmed by 4 bases and 5 bases, with 6 bases remaining between them. This CDR3 has 11 amino acids. Germline values: CDR1 LNHDA, CDR2 SQIVND (reference sequence). The CDR3 here is CASSTYNEQYF. In DNA form, the CDR3 reads TGTGCCAGTAGTACTTACAACGAGCAGTACTTC.

The genes are TRBV19 and TRBJ1-2; D possibly corresponds to TRBD1 (5 bases). The CDR3 is 15 amino acids. In germline, CDR1 is LNHDA, CDR2 SQIVND (reference sequence). The ends were cut back, 3 bases at V and 2 bases at J, with 13 bases in the middle. CDR3 nucleotides: TGTGCCAGTAGTATTTACCTGCGACAGAACTATGGCTACACCTTC. Translation: CASSIYLRQNYGYTF.

The V call is TRBV28, the J call TRBJ2-7, with 9 bases aligning to TRBD2. V trimming: 5 bases; J trimming: 7 bases; junction bases outside the gene matches: 12. The V gene's germline CDR1 is MDHEN and CDR2 SYDVKM. The CDR3 runs to 15 residues. CDR3 nucleotide sequence: TGTGCCAGCAGTCTGGAAGCGGGAGGCGGAGAAGAGCAGTACTTC. Translation: CASSLEAGGGEEQYF.

This chain links TRBV6-6 with TRBJ1-5; tentatively, D is TRBD1 (6 bases). The germline CDR1 and CDR2 sequences are MNHNY and SVGAGI (reference sequence). Deletions cut 4 bases from V and 0 bases from J, with 10 bases between. The CDR3 sequence is 15 residues long. The CDR3 loop is CASSSGQYSNQPQHF. The CDR3 nucleotides are TGTGCCAGCAGTTCAGGACAGTATAGCAATCAGCCCCAGCATTTT.

The rearrangement uses TRBV11-2 and TRBJ2-7; D remains ambiguous. CDR1 SGHAT and CDR2 FQNNGV come from the germline V gene. The V and J ends lost 1 base and 0 bases respectively, with 7 bases between them. The CDR3 loop spans 14 amino acids. CDR3 sequence reads: CASSLAPGSYEQYF. In DNA, the CDR3 is TGTGCCAGCAGCTTAGCTCCGGGCTCCTACGAGCAGTACTTC.

The V gene is TRBV25-1, the J gene TRBJ2-7; 9 bases are a match to TRBD1. CDR1 is MGHDK and CDR2 is SYGVNS in the germline V gene. This CDR3 is 14 amino acids long. Germline trimming cut 5 bases from V and 5 bases from J; bases unmatched to any gene: 7. CDR3 residues: CASSYGTGLDEQYF. In DNA, the CDR3 is TGTGCCAGCAGTTACGGGACAGGGTTGGACGAGCAGTACTTC.

V usage is TRBV29-1 and J usage is TRBJ2-5, with D possibly being TRBD1 (5 bases). Germline CDR1 reads SQVTM; CDR2 reads ANQGSEA. Trimming removed 6 bases at V and 3 bases at J, with 20 bases between. CDR3 length: 15 residues. CDR3 nucleotides: TGCAGCGTCGAATTCAGGGAACCCACAGAAGAGACCCAGTACTTC. Its translation: CSVEFREPTEETQYF.

The J gene is TRBJ2-1, the V gene TRBV7-9, with no clear D. Trimming cost V 4 bases and J 8 bases, with 15 bases left between them. Germline assignment: CDR1 SEHNR and CDR2 FQNEAQ (reference sequence). The CDR3 has 14 amino acids. The CDR3 here is CASSSNVDSDEQFF. The CDR3 DNA follows: TGTGCCAGCAGCTCAAACGTCGACTCCGATGAGCAGTTCTTC. The variable domain in full, with the rest retrieved from reference TRBV7-9 and TRBJ2-1, is DTGVSQNPRHKITKRGQNVTFRCDPISEHNRLYWYRQTLGQGPEFLTYFQNEAQLEKSRLLSDRFSAERPKGSFSTLEIQRTEQGDSAMYLCASSSNVDSDEQFFGPGTRLTVL.

V usage is TRBV20-1 and J usage is TRBJ2-3; D remains unclear. CDR1 and CDR2 from the germline V gene are DFQATT and SNEGSKA (reference sequence). The CDR3 covers 10 residues. Trimming took off 6 bases at V and 6 bases at J, with 7 bases between the two ends. The CDR3 sequence: CSAPEDTQYF. CDR3 bases: TGCAGTGCCCCCGAGGATACGCAGTATTTT.

This clone occurred once. The chain combines TRBV6-1 with TRBJ1-6, with 9 bases identical to TRBD1. The germline CDR1 and CDR2 sequences are MNHNS and SASEGT. The CDR3 totals 15 residues. With 6 bases clipped from V and 7 bases from J, the junction kept 7 bases outside the gene matches. CDR3: CASRVLGQGNSPLHF. Written as DNA, the CDR3 is TGTGCCAGCAGAGTTTTAGGACAGGGGAATTCACCCCTCCACTTT.

The chain recombines TRBV5-6 with TRBJ2-5; 7 bases agree with TRBD1. CDR1 is SGHDT and CDR2 is YYEEEE in the germline V gene. The ends lost 4 bases at V and 0 bases at J; junction bases unmatched: 6. The CDR3 runs to 15 residues. CDR3 amino acids: CASSRRTGNQETQYF. The CDR3 region has the DNA TGTGCCAGCAGCCGGCGGACAGGTAACCAAGAGACCCAGTACTTC.

With regard to this clone: The identical CDR3 is also encoded by other nucleotide sequences in the sample. V is TRBV7-9 and J is TRBJ2-1, with D possibly matching TRBD2 (5 bases). The CDR3 spans 14 residues. CDR1 is SEHNR and CDR2 is FQNEAQ in the germline V gene (reference sequence). The V and J ends lost 9 bases and 0 bases respectively, with 12 bases between them. The CDR3 DNA reads as TGTGCCAGTGTGGACTCAAACTCCTACAATGAGCAGTTCTTC. It codes for CASVDSNSYNEQFF.

The V and J genes are TRBV27 and TRBJ2-1; tentatively, D is TRBD1 (6 bases). CDR1 is MNHEY, CDR2 SMNVEV, per germline (reference sequence). This CDR3 is 16 amino acids long. Trimming left V 1 base short and J 6 bases short, with 16 bases between. The CDR3 coding sequence is TGTGCCAGCAGTTTATTCGGAGCAGGGGTGGTCAATGAGCAGTTCTTC. Protein sequence: CASSLFGAGVVNEQFF.

The chain joins TRBV25-1 to TRBJ1-1, with D hard to call. Germline CDR1 reads MGHDK; CDR2 reads SYGVNS. The CDR3 runs to 11 residues. Trimming left V 6 bases short and J 7 bases short, with 9 bases between. CDR3 coding DNA: TGTGCCAGCAGGGCCGGACTTGAAGCTTTCTTT. Translating it yields CASRAGLEAFF.

This clone came up once. The V call is TRBV5-4, the J call TRBJ2-4, with 8 bases fitting TRBD2. Germline V lookup: CDR1 SGHNT, CDR2 YYREEE (reference sequence). CDR3 size: 16 residues. Trimming at V came to 3 bases and at J to 4 bases, leaving 9 bases not matched to a gene. The CDR3 here is CASSSIDTGGKNIQYF. CDR3 sequence (DNA): TGTGCCAGCAGCTCAATTGACACGGGAGGGAAAAACATTCAGTACTTC.

The CDR3, as DNA: TGTGCCAGCAGTCCTTCCACAGGGGAATTCACCGGGGAGCTGTTTTTT. This gives the protein CASSPSTGEFTGELFF. The chain combines TRBV27 with TRBJ2-2; TRBD1 matches 7 bases. The CDR3 is 16 residues long. The V gene's germline CDR1 is MNHEY and CDR2 SMNVEV (reference sequence). Trimming removed 5 bases from V and 4 bases from J; junction bases left unmatched: 10.

Comment on this clone: The sample contains more than one DNA sequence encoding this CDR3. The chain employs TRBV9 and TRBJ1-1; a weak D match, TRBD1 (5 bases). CDR1 is SGDLS and CDR2 is YYNGEE in the germline V gene. The length of the CDR3 is 13 residues. The germline V and J ends were trimmed by 0 bases and 5 bases, with 8 bases remaining between them. This chain's CDR3 is CASSVGSGTEAFF. The CDR3 DNA is TGTGCCAGCAGCGTAGGATCAGGGACTGAAGCTTTCTTT.

This clone has just one count. The V and J genes are TRBV7-9 and TRBJ2-1; 9 positions agree with TRBD1. CDR3 length: 14 residues. Germline V lookup: CDR1 SEHNR, CDR2 FQNEAQ (reference sequence). V was pared by 5 bases and J by 5 bases, with 4 bases of the junction left unmatched. The CDR3 DNA is TGTGCCAGCAGCACGACAGGGGGGGACAATGAGCAGTTCTTC. Amino acids: CASSTTGGDNEQFF.

This chain connects TRBV4-2 to TRBJ2-7; 7 positions match TRBD1. J was trimmed by 1 base and V by 0 bases; bases with no gene match: 3. Per the germline V gene, CDR1 is LGHNA and CDR2 is YNFKEQ. The CDR3 loop spans 15 amino acids. The CDR3 loop reads CASSQDRGQSYEQYF. DNA of the CDR3: TGTGCCAGCAGCCAAGATAGGGGACAGTCCTACGAGCAGTACTTC.

The chain recombines TRBV19 with TRBJ2-4; D might be TRBD2 (6 bases). The germline V gene has CDR1 LNHDA and CDR2 SQIVND (reference sequence). V was cut by 2 bases and J by 0 bases, with 11 bases left in between. This CDR3 is 16 amino acids long. The DNA for the CDR3 is TGTGCCAGTAGTATATCCGGGGGTCTAGCCAAAAACATTCAGTACTTC. It is translated as CASSISGGLAKNIQYF. Looking up the rest from reference TRBV19 and TRBJ2-4 gives the full variable domain: DGGITQSPKYLFRKEGQNVTLSCEQNLNHDAMYWYRQDPGQGLRLIYYSQIVNDFQKGDIAEGYSVSREKKESFPLTVTSAQKNPTAFYLCASSISGGLAKNIQYFGAGTRLSVL.